This T cell receptor beta chain was documented in a study of identifying expanded T cells in peripheral blood. Findings and limits, study-wide: Over about two and four weeks, about 15 and 18 clones changed, versus around 1.3 between replicates. Two-week clone count variance significantly increased as total template count grew.

Healthy donors had no documented immune events, such as infections, while sampled. The repertoire was sequenced with immunoSEQ multiplex PCR; TCRdb's copy has only in-frame clones and lacks some. The sample records about 58,000 clones, 89% being singletons. About this clone itself: What it binds is unknown.

Germline lookup yields CDR1 SQVTM and CDR2 ANQGSEA. The CDR3 has 15 amino acids. Between the trimmed V and J ends, which lost 1 base and 4 bases, there was a span of 16 bases. Sequencing used blood. The TCR was taken from a person between 18 and 75 years old in good health. This rearrangement joins TRBV29-1 to TRBJ1-2; a possible D gene is TRBD1 (6 bases). The CDR3 nucleotides read TGCAGCGTTGAAGCCTCTGGGGGGGCCCTCTATGGCTACACCTTC. Its translation: CSVEASGGALYGYTF.